This T cell receptor beta chain was captured by sequencing in a study of T cell repertoires in cytomegalovirus infection. The germline gives CDR1 MDHEN, CDR2 SYDVKM. This CDR3 region has 15 residues. Trimming took off 7 bases at V and 12 bases at J, with 25 bases between the two ends. TCRdb processed the reads anew with MiXCR; each CDR3 protein has one entry. The sample lists about 260,000 distinct CDR3 sequences; roughly 13% were seen once. This clonotype has a handful of counts. This TCR derives from a human donor in good health (CMV status not recorded). Some clones in this sample may be carry-over from other donors' samples. Input material: PBMCs. The V call is TRBV28, the J call TRBJ2-1; D is perhaps TRBD2 (5 bases). CDR3 sequence: CASTSSPGSTTRQFF. DNA for the CDR3: TGTGCCAGCACCTCCTCACCGGGATCCACAACACGGCAGTTCTTC.